This T cell receptor (beta chain) was captured by sequencing in a study of human T cells and chemical hapten exposure. CDR1 and CDR2 (germline): DFQATT, SNEGSKA (reference sequence). CDR3 length: 13 amino acids. V was clipped by 5 bases and J by 0 bases, with 8 bases between them. MiXCR was run by TCRdb on the RACE reads, yielding one entry per CDR3 protein. Among about 97,000 distinct CDR3 sequences listed, 25% to 35% were seen once. Stated time point: patch test 3, about 24 weeks after DPC sensitization. Treatment meaning: therapeutic diphenylcyclopropenone sensitization with weekly scalp DPC. The clonotype comes from a man aged 35 to 55 with alopecia areata. Some clones in this sample may be carry-over from other donors' samples. Sequenced here: whole blood, sampled in connection with sensitization to the hapten diphenylcyclopropenone (DPC). This chain joins TRBV20-1 and TRBJ2-1; no reliable D call. In DNA, the CDR3 is TGCAGTGCTTCAGGTCTCTCCTACAATGAGCAGTTCTTC. It translates to CSASGLSYNEQFF.